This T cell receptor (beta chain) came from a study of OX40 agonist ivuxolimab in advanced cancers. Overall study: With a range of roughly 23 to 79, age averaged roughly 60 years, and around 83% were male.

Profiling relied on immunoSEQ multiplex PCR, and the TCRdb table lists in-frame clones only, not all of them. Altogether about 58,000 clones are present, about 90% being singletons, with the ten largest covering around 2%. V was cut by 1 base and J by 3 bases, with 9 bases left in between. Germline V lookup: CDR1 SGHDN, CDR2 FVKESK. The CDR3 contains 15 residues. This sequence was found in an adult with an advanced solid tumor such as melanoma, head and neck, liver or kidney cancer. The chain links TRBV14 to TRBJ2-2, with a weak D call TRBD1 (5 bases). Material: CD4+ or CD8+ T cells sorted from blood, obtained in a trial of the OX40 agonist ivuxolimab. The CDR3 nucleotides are TGTGCCAGCAGCCAAGGACAGCTTTACACCGGGGAGCTGTTTTTT. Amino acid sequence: CASSQGQLYTGELFF.